This TCR beta chain was sequenced in a study of tumor-infiltrating lymphocytes in localized non-small cell lung cancer. The V end lost 3 bases, the J end lost 10 bases, and 9 bases lay between the germline ends. The CDR3 contains 11 residues. CDR1 LNHDA and CDR2 SQIVND come from the germline V gene (reference sequence). This clone was seen more than once but under ten times. The antigen is unknown. Study outcomes and limitations: Technical variation could not be separated from intratumor heterogeneity here.

Sequenced by immunoSEQ multiplex PCR; TCRdb stores in-frame clones only, minus some. This table has approximately 12,000 clones, 70% to 85% appearing once. The rearrangement joins TRBV19 to TRBJ1-2; D not certain. Sample: uninvolved lung tissue not adjacent to the tumor. The TCR was taken from a human donor with non-small cell lung cancer. CDR3 residues: CASSIGSDYTF. In nucleotides, the CDR3 is TGTGCCAGTAGTATTGGTAGTGACTACACCTTC. Drawing the rest from reference TRBV19 and TRBJ1-2, the complete variable domain is DGGITQSPKYLFRKEGQNVTLSCEQNLNHDAMYWYRQDPGQGLRLIYYSQIVNDFQKGDIAEGYSVSREKKESFPLTVTSAQKNPTAFYLCASSIGSDYTFGSGTRLTVV.